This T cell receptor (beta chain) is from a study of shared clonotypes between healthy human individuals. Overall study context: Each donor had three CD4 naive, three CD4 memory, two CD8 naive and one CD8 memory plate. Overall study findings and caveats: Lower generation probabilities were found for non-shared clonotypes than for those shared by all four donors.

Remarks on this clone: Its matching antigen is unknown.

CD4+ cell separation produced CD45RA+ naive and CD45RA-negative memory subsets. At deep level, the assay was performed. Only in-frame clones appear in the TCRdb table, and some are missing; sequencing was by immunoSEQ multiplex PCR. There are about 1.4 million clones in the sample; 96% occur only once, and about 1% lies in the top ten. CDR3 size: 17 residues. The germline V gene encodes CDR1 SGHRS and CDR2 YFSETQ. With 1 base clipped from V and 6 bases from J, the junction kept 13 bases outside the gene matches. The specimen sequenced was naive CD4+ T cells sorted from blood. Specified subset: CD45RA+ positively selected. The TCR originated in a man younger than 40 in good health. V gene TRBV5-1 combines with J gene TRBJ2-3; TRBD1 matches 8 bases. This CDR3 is CASSLWPPGQDWDTQYF. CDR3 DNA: TGCGCCAGCAGCTTGTGGCCCCCGGGACAGGACTGGGATACGCAGTATTTT. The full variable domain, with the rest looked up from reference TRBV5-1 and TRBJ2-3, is KAGVTQTPRYLIKTRGQQVTLSCSPISGHRSVSWYQQTPGQGLQFLFEYFSETQRNKGNFPGRFSGRQFSNSRSEMNVSTLELGDSALYLCASSLWPPGQDWDTQYFGPGTRLTVL.